The next 10 T cell receptor beta chains were all read from a single sample in a study of blood T cell repertoires in COVID-19. Some clones are missing from TCRdb's copy, which holds only in-frame ones; the method was immunoSEQ multiplex PCR. The profile shows 65,000 to 95,000 clones, 85% to 90% of them singletons. What was sequenced was peripheral blood. Every receptor here comes from a man in his fifties or sixties with active COVID-19.

CDR3 in amino acids: CSVGGTGNQPQHF. Written as DNA, the CDR3 is TGCAGCGTTGGCGGGACGGGCAATCAGCCCCAGCATTTT. The chain joins TRBV29-1 to TRBJ1-5, with D possibly matching TRBD1 (5 bases). Germline CDR1 SQVTM, CDR2 ANQGSEA. The CDR3 consists of 13 residues. Deletions cut 4 bases from V and 2 bases from J, with 9 bases between.

The rearrangement links TRBV11-2 to TRBJ2-7; tentatively, D is TRBD1 (6 bases). Germline CDR1 SGHAT, CDR2 FQNNGV. With 4 bases removed from V and 0 bases from J, the gap between germline ends came to 13 bases. The CDR3 extends over 15 amino acids. This CDR3 is CASSSDSGSSYEQYF. The CDR3 DNA reads TGTGCCAGCAGCTCGGACAGCGGAAGCTCCTACGAGCAGTACTTC.

The rearrangement links TRBV28 to TRBJ2-7; possible D gene TRBD1, 7 bases. Germline CDR1 MDHEN, CDR2 SYDVKM. The CDR3 spans 19 residues. V shed 5 bases and J shed 2 bases, with 28 bases lying between them. CDR3 amino acids: CASSPLRGTAGGYPYEQYF. The CDR3 coding sequence is TGTGCCAGCAGTCCCTTACGCGGGACAGCCGGAGGGTATCCCTACGAGCAGTACTTC.

The chain couples TRBV4-1 to TRBJ2-4, with D possibly being TRBD2 (7 bases). The CDR3 spans 16 residues. V lost 3 bases, J lost 2 bases, and 14 bases lay in between. Per germline, CDR1 MGHRA and CDR2 YSYEKL. CDR3: CASSHVGRGPKNIQYF. The CDR3 nucleotides read TGCGCCAGCAGCCATGTAGGGCGGGGGCCCAAAAACATTCAGTACTTC.

This clone was observed once. The chain uses TRBV7-3 and TRBJ2-4; 7 nucleotides line up with TRBD2. This CDR3 is 14 amino acids long. Trimming at V came to 5 bases and at J to 9 bases, leaving 10 bases not matched to a gene. Germline CDR1 is SGHTA and CDR2 is FQGTGA. CDR3 DNA: TGTGCCAGCAGCCACGAGGGGTGGGAGGGCATTCAGTACTTC. Its translation: CASSHEGWEGIQYF. Full variable domain (rest looked up from reference TRBV7-3 and TRBJ2-4): GAGVSQTPSNKVTEKGKYVELRCDPISGHTALYWYRQSLGQGPEFLIYFQGTGAADDSGLPNDRFFAVRPEGSVSTLKIQRTERGDSAVYLCASSHEGWEGIQYFGAGTRLSVL.

The rearrangement uses TRBV3-1 (or the pseudogene TRBV3-2) and TRBJ2-1, with 8 bases matching TRBD2. Losses at the gene ends were 0 bases for V and 6 bases for J; bases not matched to a gene: 10. Germline V gene data show CDR1 as LGHDT and CDR2 as YNNKEL (reference sequence). This CDR3 is built from 17 residues. The CDR3 here is CASSQERILAGLNEQFF. The CDR3, as DNA: TGTGCCAGCAGCCAAGAACGGATTTTAGCGGGGCTCAATGAGCAGTTCTTC.

The chain links TRBV5-6 to TRBJ2-7; possible D gene TRBD1, 6 bases. Germline CDR1 reads SGHDT; CDR2 reads YYEEEE. The CDR3 consists of 13 residues. Trimming took 3 bases from V and 1 from J, leaving 8 bases between them. CDR3 bases: TGTGCCAGCAGCTACAGGGAATCCTACGAGCAGTACTTC. Its protein product is CASSYRESYEQYF.

The CDR3 nucleotides are TGTGCCAGCAGTTCTGAGGGATGGACTGAAGCTTTCTTT. Translation gives CASSSEGWTEAFF. The chain carries TRBV6-5 and TRBJ1-1; D not resolved. CDR1 MNHEY and CDR2 SVGAGI come from the germline V gene. This CDR3 comprises 13 residues. V was pared by 4 bases and J by 5 bases, with 11 bases between.

This clone came up a few times. The genes are TRBV27 and TRBJ1-5; a weak D match, TRBD1 (5 bases). Germline V CDR1 and CDR2: MNHEY, SMNVEV (reference sequence). The CDR3 extends over 15 amino acids. Trimming removed 3 bases at V and 4 bases at J, with 13 bases between. Here the CDR3 reads CASSFRRGPNQPQHF. In DNA form, the CDR3 reads TGTGCCAGCAGTTTCCGGAGGGGCCCAAATCAGCCCCAGCATTTT.

The chain joins TRBV9 to TRBJ1-6; D unresolved. Trimming removed 0 bases at V and 8 bases at J, with 9 bases between. Germline CDR1 and CDR2: SGDLS and YYNGEE. The CDR3 has 14 amino acids. The chain's CDR3 is CASSVAWADSPLHF. The CDR3 DNA reads as TGTGCCAGCAGCGTAGCTTGGGCAGATTCACCCCTCCACTTT.